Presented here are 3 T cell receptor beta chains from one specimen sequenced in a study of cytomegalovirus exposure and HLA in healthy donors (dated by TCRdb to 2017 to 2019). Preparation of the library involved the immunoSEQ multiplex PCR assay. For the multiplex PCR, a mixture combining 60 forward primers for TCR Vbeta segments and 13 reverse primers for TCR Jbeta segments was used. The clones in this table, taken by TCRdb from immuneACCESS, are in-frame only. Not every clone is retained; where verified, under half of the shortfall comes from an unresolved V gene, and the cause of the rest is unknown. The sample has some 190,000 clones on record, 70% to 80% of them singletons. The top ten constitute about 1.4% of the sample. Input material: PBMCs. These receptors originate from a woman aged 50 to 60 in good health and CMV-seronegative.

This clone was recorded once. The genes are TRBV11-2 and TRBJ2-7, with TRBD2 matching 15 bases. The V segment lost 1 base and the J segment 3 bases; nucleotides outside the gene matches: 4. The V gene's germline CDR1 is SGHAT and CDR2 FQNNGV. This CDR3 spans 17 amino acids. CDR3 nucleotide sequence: TGTGCCAGCAGCTTAGGTGGGACTAGCGGGAGGATCTACGAGCAGTACTTC. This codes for CASSLGGTSGRIYEQYF.

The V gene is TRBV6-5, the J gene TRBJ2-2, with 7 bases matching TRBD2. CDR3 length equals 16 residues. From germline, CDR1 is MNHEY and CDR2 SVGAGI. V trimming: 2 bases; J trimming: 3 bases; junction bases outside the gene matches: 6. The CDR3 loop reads CASSYDGLGDTGELFF. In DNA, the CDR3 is TGTGCCAGCAGTTACGATGGACTAGGTGACACCGGGGAGCTGTTTTTT.

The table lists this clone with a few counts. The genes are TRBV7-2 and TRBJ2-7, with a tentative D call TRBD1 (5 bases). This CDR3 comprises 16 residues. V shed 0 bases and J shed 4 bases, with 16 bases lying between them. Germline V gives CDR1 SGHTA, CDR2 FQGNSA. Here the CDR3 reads CASSLAVGQGAYEQYF. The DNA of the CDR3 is TGTGCCAGCAGCTTAGCGGTTGGGCAGGGTGCTTACGAGCAGTACTTC.